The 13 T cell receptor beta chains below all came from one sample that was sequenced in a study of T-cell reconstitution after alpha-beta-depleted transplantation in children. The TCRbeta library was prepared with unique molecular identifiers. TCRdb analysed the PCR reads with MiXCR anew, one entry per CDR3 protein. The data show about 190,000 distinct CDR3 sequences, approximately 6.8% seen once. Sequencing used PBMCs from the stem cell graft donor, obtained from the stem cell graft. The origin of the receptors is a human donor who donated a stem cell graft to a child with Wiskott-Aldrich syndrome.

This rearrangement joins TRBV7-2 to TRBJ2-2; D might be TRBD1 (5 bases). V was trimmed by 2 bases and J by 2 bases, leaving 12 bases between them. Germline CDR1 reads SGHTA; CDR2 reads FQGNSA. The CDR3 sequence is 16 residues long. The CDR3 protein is CASSLRWQGNTGELFF. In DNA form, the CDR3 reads TGTGCCAGCAGCTTAAGGTGGCAGGGAAACACCGGGGAGCTGTTTTTT.

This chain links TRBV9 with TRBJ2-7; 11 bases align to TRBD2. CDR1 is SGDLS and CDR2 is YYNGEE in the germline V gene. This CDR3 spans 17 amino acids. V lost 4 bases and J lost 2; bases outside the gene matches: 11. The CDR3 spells CASSKSGTSGQPYEQYF. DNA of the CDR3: TGTGCCAGCAGCAAGTCCGGGACTAGCGGACAGCCCTACGAGCAGTACTTC.

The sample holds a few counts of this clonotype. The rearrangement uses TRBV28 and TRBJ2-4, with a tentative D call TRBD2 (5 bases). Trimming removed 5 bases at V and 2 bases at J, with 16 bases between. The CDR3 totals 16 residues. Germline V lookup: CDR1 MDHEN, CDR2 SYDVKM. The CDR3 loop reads CASSGVRGYPKNIQYF. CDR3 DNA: TGTGCCAGCAGTGGTGTTCGAGGGTATCCCAAAAACATTCAGTACTTC.

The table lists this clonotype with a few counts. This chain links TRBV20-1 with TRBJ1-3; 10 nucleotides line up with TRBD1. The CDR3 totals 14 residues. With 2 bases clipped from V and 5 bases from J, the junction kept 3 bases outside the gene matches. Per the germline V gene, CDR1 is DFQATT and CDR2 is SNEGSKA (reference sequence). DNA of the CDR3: TGCAGTGCTAGATGGGGACAGGGGAGAAACACCATATATTTT. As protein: CSARWGQGRNTIYF.

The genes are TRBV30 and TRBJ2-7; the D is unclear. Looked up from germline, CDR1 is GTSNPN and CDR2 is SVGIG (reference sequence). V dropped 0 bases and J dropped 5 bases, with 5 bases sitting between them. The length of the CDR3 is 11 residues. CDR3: CAWSVIHEQYF. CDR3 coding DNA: TGTGCCTGGAGTGTTATCCACGAGCAGTACTTC.

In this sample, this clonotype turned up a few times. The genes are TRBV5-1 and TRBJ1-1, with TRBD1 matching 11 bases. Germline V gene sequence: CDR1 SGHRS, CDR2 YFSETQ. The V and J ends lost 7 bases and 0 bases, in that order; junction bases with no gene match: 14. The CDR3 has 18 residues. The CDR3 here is CASCPARDRGDMNTEAFF. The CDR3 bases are TGCGCCAGCTGCCCCGCCCGGGACAGGGGGGATATGAACACTGAAGCTTTCTTT.

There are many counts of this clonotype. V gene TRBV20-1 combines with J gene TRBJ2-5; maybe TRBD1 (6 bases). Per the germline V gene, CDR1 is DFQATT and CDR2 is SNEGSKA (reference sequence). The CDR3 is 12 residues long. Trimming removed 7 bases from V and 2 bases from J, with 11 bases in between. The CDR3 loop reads CSVKGGQETQYF. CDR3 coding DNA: TGCAGTGTAAAAGGGGGTCAAGAGACCCAGTACTTC.

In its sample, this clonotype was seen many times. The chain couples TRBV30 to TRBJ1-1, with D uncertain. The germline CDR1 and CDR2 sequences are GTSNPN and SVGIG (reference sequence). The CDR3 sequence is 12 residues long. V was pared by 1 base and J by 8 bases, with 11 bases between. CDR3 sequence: CAWSAFLEEAFF. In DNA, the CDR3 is TGTGCCTGGAGTGCCTTCTTAGAGGAAGCTTTCTTT.

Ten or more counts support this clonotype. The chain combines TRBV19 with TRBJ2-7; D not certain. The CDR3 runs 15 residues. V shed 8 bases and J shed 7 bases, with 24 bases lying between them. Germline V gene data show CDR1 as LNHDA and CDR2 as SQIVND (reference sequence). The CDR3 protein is CASASFRTTVEEQYF. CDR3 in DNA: TGTGCCAGTGCATCTTTTCGGACGACCGTAGAGGAGCAGTACTTC.

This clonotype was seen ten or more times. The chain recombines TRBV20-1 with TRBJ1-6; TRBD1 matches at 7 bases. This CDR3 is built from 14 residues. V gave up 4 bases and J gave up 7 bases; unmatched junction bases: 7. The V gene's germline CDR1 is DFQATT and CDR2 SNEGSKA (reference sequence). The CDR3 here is CSAIAGTVNSPLHF. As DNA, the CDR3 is TGCAGTGCTATAGCCGGGACAGTCAATTCACCCCTCCACTTT.

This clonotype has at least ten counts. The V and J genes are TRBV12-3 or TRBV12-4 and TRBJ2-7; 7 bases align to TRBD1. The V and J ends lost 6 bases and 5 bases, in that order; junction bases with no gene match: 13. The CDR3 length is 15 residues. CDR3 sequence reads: CASSHTTGTGDEQYF. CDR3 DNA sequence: TGTGCCAGCAGCCACACGACAGGGACGGGCGACGAGCAGTACTTC.

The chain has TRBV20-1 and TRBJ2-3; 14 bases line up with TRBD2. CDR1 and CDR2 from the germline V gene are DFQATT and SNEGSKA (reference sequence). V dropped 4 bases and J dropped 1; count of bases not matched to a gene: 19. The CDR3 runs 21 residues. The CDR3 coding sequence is TGCAGTGCTATCAGGATTTCAGGGGGACTAGCGGGAGAGGGGGGCACAGATACGCAGTATTTT. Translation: CSAIRISGGLAGEGGTDTQYF.

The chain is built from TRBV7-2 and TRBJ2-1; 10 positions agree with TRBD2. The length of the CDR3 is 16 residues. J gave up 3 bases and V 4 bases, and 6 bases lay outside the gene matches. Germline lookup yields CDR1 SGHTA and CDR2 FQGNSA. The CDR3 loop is CASSSRRTSGYNEQFF. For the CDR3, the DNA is TGTGCCAGCAGCTCCCGCAGGACTAGCGGCTACAATGAGCAGTTCTTC. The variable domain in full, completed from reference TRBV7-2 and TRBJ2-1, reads GAGVSQSPSNKVTEKGKDVELRCDPISGHTALYWYRQSLGQGLEFLIYFQGNSAPDKSGLPSDRFSAERTGGSVSTLTIQRTQQEDSAVYLCASSSRRTSGYNEQFFGPGTRLTVL.